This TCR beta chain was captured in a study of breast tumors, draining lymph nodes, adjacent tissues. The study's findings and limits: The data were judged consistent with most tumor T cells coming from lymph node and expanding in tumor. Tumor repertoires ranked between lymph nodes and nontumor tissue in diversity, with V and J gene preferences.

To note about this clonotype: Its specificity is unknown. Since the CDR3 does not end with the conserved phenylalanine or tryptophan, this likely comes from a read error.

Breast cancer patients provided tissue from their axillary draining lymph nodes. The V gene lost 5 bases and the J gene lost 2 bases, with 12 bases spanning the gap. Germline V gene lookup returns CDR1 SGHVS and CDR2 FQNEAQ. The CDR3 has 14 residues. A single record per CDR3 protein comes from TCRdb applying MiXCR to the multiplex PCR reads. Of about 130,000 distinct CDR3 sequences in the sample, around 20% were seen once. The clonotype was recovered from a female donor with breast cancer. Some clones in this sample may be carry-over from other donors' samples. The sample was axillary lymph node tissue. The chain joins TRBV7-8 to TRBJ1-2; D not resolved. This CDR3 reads CASSGRTRNYGYTS. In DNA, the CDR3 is TGTGCCAGCAGCGGACGGACTCGGAACTATGGCTACACCTCC.